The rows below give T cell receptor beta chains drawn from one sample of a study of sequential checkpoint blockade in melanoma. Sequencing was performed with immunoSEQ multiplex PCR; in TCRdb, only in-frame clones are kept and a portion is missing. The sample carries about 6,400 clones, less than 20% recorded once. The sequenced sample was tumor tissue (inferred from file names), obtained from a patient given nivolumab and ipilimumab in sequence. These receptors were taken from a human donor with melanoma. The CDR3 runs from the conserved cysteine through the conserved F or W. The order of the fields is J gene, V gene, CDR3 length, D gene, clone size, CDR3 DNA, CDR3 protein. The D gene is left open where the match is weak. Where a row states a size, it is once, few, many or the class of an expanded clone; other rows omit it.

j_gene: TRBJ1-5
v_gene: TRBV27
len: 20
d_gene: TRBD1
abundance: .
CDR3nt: TGTGCCAGCAGTTTATTCGGTTTACCTAGGACGGGACAGAACAATCAGCCCCAGCATTTT
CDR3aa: CASSLFGLPRTGQNNQPQHF

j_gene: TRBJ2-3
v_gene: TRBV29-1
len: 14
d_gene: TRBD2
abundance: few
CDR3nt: TGCAGCGATAGAGCGGGGGGCTGGGCAGATACGCAGTATTTT
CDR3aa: CSDRAGGWADTQYF

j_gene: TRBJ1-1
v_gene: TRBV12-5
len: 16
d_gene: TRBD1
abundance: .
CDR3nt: TGTGCTAGTGGTTTGGCCTGGGACAGACTGAACACTGAAGCTTTCTTT
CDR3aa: CASGLAWDRLNTEAFF

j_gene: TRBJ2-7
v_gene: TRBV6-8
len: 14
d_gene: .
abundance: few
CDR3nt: TGTGCCAGCAGATCTGCCGGGTCCTCCTACGAGCAGTACTTC
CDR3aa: CASRSAGSSYEQYF

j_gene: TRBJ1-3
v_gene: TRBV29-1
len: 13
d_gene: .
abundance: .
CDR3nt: TGCAGCGTTGTTGTCTCCTCTGGAAACACCATATATTTT
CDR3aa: CSVVVSSGNTIYF

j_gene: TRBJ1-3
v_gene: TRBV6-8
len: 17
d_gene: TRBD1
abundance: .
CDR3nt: TGTGCCAGCAGTACGGGACAGGGCCCCCTGTCTGGAAACACCATATATTTT
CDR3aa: CASSTGQGPLSGNTIYF

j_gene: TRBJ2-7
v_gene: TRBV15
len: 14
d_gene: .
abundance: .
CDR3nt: TGTGCCACCAGCAGAGATCCGGGGGCCTACGAGCAGTACTTC
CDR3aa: CATSRDPGAYEQYF

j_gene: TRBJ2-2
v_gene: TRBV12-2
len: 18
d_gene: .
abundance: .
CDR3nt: TGTGCCAGTTCCCCGGGACTAAGCGGGGCCAGAGGCACCGGGGAGCTGTTTTTT
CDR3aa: CASSPGLSGARGTGELFF

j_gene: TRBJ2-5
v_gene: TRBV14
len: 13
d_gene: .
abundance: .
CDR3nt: TGTGCCAGCAGCCCATTCTTATTCGAGACCCAGTACTTC
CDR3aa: CASSPFLFETQYF

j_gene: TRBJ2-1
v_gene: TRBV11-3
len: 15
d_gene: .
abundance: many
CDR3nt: TGTGCCAGCAGCCAACGGGGGTGGGGTAACAATGAGCAGTTCTTC
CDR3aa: CASSQRGWGNNEQFF

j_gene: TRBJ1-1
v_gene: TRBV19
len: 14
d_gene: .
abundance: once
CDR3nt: TGTGCCAGTAGTATAACGGGGGTAGGGACTGAAGCTTTCTTT
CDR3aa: CASSITGVGTEAFF

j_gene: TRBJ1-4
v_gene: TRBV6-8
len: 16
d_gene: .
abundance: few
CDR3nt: TGTGCCAGCAGTGAGAAATTTTTTGGCCGTAATGAAAAACTGTTTTTT
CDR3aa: CASSEKFFGRNEKLFF

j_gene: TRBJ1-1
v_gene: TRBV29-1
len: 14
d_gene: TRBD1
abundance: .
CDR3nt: TGCAGCGTTGCCATTACAGGGGAGGGGACTGAAGCTTTCTTT
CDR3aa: CSVAITGEGTEAFF

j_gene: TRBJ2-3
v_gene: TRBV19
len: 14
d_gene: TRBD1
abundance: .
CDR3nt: TGTGCCAGTACTGACAGGGCCAACACAGATACGCAGTATTTT
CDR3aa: CASTDRANTDTQYF

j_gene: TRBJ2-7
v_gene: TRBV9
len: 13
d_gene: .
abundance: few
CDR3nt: TGTGCCAGCAGCTGGGACACAAATTACGAGCAGTACTTC
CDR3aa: CASSWDTNYEQYF

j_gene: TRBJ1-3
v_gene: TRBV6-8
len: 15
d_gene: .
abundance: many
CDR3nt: TGTGCCAGCAGTTACGTTCGCCGGTGGAGAAACACCATATATTTT
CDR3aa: CASSYVRRWRNTIYF

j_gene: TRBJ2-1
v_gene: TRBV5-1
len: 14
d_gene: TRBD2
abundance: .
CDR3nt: TGCGCCAGCAGCCTCGGGACTAGCAACAATGAGCAGTTCTTC
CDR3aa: CASSLGTSNNEQFF

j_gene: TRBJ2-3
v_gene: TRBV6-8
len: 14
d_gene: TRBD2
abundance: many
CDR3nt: TGTGCCAGCAGGACTAGCACGAACACAGATACGCAGTATTTT
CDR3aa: CASRTSTNTDTQYF

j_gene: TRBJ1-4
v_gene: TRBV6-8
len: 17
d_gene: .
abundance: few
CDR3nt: TGTGCCAGCAGCCCACGGGCCCCGACGGAAACTAATGAAAAACTGTTTTTT
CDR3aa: CASSPRAPTETNEKLFF

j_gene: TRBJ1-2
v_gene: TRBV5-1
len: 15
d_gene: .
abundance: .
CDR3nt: TGCGCCAGCAGCCAAGATAGGGCAGGGAGCGGTGGCTACACCTTC
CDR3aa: CASSQDRAGSGGYTF

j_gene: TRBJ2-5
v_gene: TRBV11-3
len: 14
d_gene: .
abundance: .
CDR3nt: TGTGCCAGCAGATCGGACAGAGAGTTGAAGACCCAGTACTTC
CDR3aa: CASRSDRELKTQYF

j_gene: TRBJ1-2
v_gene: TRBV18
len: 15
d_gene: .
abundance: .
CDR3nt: TGTGCCAGCTCACCGCTCCCCTCGACCCCCTATGGCTACACCTTC
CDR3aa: CASSPLPSTPYGYTF

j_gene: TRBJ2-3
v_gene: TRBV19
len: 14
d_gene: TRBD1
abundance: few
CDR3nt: TGTGCCAGTAGAGCGACAGGGGGGGCAGATACGCAGTATTTT
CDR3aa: CASRATGGADTQYF

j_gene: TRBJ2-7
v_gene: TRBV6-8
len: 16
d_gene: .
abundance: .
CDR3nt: TGTGCCAGCAGGCCTTTATTCGACTTCAACTCCTACGAGCAGTACTTC
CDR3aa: CASRPLFDFNSYEQYF

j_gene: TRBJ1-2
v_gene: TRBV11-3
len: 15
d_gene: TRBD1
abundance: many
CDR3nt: TGTGCCAGCAGCTGGGGACAGGGGGAATTTTGGGGCTACACCTTC
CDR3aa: CASSWGQGEFWGYTF

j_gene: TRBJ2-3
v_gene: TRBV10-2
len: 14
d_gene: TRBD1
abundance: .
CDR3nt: TGCGCCAGCAGTGAACAGGGGGCTATAGATACGCAGTATTTT
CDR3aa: CASSEQGAIDTQYF

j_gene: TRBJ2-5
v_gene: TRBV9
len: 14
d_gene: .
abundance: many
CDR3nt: TGTGCCAGCAGCTTACTCGGGGTTGGGGAGACCCAGTACTTC
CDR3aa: CASSLLGVGETQYF

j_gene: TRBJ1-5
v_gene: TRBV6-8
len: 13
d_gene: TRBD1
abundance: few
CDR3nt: TGTGCCAGCAGTCAGGACAGGAATCAGCCCCAGCATTTT
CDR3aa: CASSQDRNQPQHF

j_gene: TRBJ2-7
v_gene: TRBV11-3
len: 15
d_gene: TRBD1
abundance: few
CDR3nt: TGTGCCAGCAGCTTATCAGGGGGCGAGTTCTACGAGCAGTACTTC
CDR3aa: CASSLSGGEFYEQYF

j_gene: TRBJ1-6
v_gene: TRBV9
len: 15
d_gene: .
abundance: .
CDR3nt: TGTGCCAGCAGTTTGGACAGCCGGTATAATTCACCCCTCCACTTT
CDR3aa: CASSLDSRYNSPLHF

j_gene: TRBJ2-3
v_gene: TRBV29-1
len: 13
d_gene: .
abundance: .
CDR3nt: TGCAGCGTTGACAAAGGGACCCCAAATACGCAGTATTTT
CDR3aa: CSVDKGTPNTQYF

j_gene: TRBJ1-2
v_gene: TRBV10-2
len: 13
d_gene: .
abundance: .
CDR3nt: TGCGCCAGCAGTGAGTCAGGGGCCTATGGCTACACCTTC
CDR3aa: CASSESGAYGYTF

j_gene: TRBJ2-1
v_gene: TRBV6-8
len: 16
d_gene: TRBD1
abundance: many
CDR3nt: TGTGCCAGCAGTTACTCGACGGGACAGGGTGGCAATGAGCAGTTCTTC
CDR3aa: CASSYSTGQGGNEQFF

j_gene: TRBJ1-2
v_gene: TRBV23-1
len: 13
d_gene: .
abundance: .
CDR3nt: TGCGCCAGCAGCTTGACGGGGGGGTATGGCTACACCTTC
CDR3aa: CASSLTGGYGYTF

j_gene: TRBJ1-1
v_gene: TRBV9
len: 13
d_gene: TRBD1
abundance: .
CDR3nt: TGTGCCAGCAGCGTTGGGACAGGGGGAGAAGCTTTCTTT
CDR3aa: CASSVGTGGEAFF

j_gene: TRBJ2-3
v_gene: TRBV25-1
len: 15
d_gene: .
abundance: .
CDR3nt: TGTGCCAGCAGTGAATGGGCCGGTTCTACAGATACGCAGTATTTT
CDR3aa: CASSEWAGSTDTQYF

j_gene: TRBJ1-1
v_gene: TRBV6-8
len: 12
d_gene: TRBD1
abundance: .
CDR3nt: TGTGCCAGCAGCTCGGCGGACAGGCAAGCTTTCTTT
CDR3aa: CASSSADRQAFF